Below are 15 T cell receptor beta chains sequenced from a single sample in a study of blood T cell repertoires in COVID-19. Assay used: immunoSEQ multiplex PCR; TCRdb lists only in-frame clones, some missing. The sample holds under 150,000 clones, 84% seen once. Sequencing was performed on PBMCs or T cells enriched from blood (not recorded which). These receptors were taken from a woman between 50 and 59 years old who had been exposed to COVID-19.

This clone was seen once. V is TRBV18 and J is TRBJ2-7; 8 bases agree with TRBD2. The CDR3 consists of 16 residues. The V and J ends lost 2 bases and 3 bases, in that order; junction bases with no gene match: 9. From germline, CDR1 is KGHSH and CDR2 LQKENI. In nucleotides, the CDR3 is TGTGCCAGCTCACCATCGATGGCGGGAGGCAGCTACGAGCAGTACTTC. Protein sequence: CASSPSMAGGSYEQYF. The full variable domain, completed using reference TRBV18 and TRBJ2-7, is NAGVMQNPRHLVRRRGQEARLRCSPMKGHSHVYWYRQLPEEGLKFMVYLQKENIIDESGMPKERFSAEFPKEGPSILRIQQVVRGDSAAYFCASSPSMAGGSYEQYFGPGTRLTVT.

This clone was counted once. The V and J genes are TRBV7-2 and TRBJ1-6; TRBD1 might be the D (5 bases). Germline V gene lookup returns CDR1 SGHTA and CDR2 FQGNSA. There are 14 residues in the CDR3. Trimming removed 2 bases at V and 11 bases at J, with 13 bases between. The CDR3: CASSLRQGTTPLHF. The CDR3 bases are TGTGCCAGCAGCTTACGGCAGGGTACGACACCCCTCCACTTT.

This clone appeared once. This chain connects TRBV5-1 to TRBJ1-6; a possible D gene is TRBD1 (5 bases). The CDR3 loop spans 13 amino acids. The germline V gene has CDR1 SGHRS and CDR2 YFSETQ. V was shortened by 0 bases and J by 8 bases, with 6 bases between the two germline ends. The CDR3 bases are TGCGCCAGCAGCTTGGGGGGGGATTCACCCCTCCACTTT. Translation gives CASSLGGDSPLHF.

This chain links TRBV5-1 with TRBJ2-7; TRBD1 agrees at 10 bases. CDR3 length equals 14 residues. CDR1 and CDR2 (germline): SGHRS, YFSETQ. Trimming cost V 4 bases and J 2 bases; bases outside gene matches: 3. The CDR3 DNA is TGCGCCAGCAGCGTGACAGGGGGCCCCTACGAGCAGTACTTC. Its translation: CASSVTGGPYEQYF. The whole variable domain, remainder taken from reference TRBV5-1 and TRBJ2-7, is KAGVTQTPRYLIKTRGQQVTLSCSPISGHRSVSWYQQTPGQGLQFLFEYFSETQRNKGNFPGRFSGRQFSNSRSEMNVSTLELGDSALYLCASSVTGGPYEQYFGPGTRLTVT.

V and J are TRBV4-2 and TRBJ2-2; TRBD2 matches at 8 bases. The CDR3 spans 19 residues. Losses at the gene ends were 4 bases for V and 1 base for J; bases not matched to a gene: 14. The germline V gene has CDR1 LGHNA and CDR2 YNFKEQ. The CDR3 nucleotides read TGTGCCAGCAGCCCCCTTGGGCTAGCGGGTTCCAGGAACACCGGGGAGCTGTTTTTT. Translating it yields CASSPLGLAGSRNTGELFF.

J is TRBJ2-5 and V is TRBV15; 13 bases agree with TRBD2. V was clipped by 4 bases and J by 7 bases; unmatched bases: 9. The V gene's germline CDR1 is LNHNV and CDR2 YYDKDF (reference sequence). The CDR3 loop spans 16 amino acids. The CDR3 loop is CATSIGLAGADWTQYF. DNA for the CDR3: TGTGCCACCAGCATTGGACTAGCGGGGGCCGATTGGACCCAGTACTTC.

Only a few counts were recorded for this clone. The chain recombines TRBV6-2 or TRBV6-3 with TRBJ1-2; 11 bases fit TRBD1. J lost 4 bases, V lost 4 bases, and 2 bases had no gene match. Germline CDR1 is MNHEY and CDR2 is SVGEGT. This CDR3 has 14 amino acids. CDR3 nucleotides: TGTGCCAGCAGTTTGGGACAGGGGGTCTATGGCTACACCTTC. Its protein product is CASSLGQGVYGYTF.

V gene TRBV7-9 combines with J gene TRBJ1-2; the D is unclear. The CDR3 contains 12 residues. Germline V lookup: CDR1 SEHNR, CDR2 FQNEAQ (reference sequence). V lost 2 bases to trimming and J lost 7 bases, with 8 bases between them. The CDR3 sequence: CASSLIQAGYTF. The CDR3 DNA reads TGTGCCAGCAGCTTAATTCAAGCTGGCTACACCTTC.

The chain is built from TRBV25-1 and TRBJ1-2; 7 bases fit TRBD1. Germline V lookup: CDR1 MGHDK, CDR2 SYGVNS. V was pared by 8 bases and J by 2 bases, with 2 bases of the junction left unmatched. There are 12 residues in the CDR3. The CDR3 DNA follows: TGTGCCAGCTCCAGGGGGAACTATGGCTACACCTTC. Amino acid sequence: CASSRGNYGYTF.

The chain employs TRBV11-3 and TRBJ2-4; the D gene is possibly TRBD2 (5 bases). The CDR3 loop spans 19 amino acids. Trimming shortened V by 8 bases and J by 0 bases, and 26 bases separated the two germline ends. Germline V gene sequence: CDR1 SGHNT, CDR2 YENEEA. CDR3 in DNA: TGTGCCAGCGGTGGATTAGCGCAAAAAGACTCGTTAGCCAAAAACATTCAGTACTTC. Translated, it gives CASGGLAQKDSLAKNIQYF.

The rearrangement uses TRBV24-1 and TRBJ2-3, with D tentatively TRBD1 (5 bases). The CDR3 spans 14 residues. V lost 11 bases to trimming and J lost 2 bases, with 16 bases between them. Germline V gene sequence: CDR1 KGHDR, CDR2 SFDVKD. CDR3 in amino acids: CAKGRARLTDTQYF. The CDR3 coding sequence is TGTGCCAAAGGCAGGGCCCGTCTCACAGATACGCAGTATTTT.

The chain has TRBV6-2 or TRBV6-3 and TRBJ2-1; D is undetermined. V was trimmed by 0 bases and J by 0 bases, leaving 9 bases between them. CDR1 and CDR2 from the germline V gene are MNHEY and SVGEGT. This CDR3 has 16 residues. The CDR3 DNA follows: TGTGCCAGCAGTTACTCGGAGTCGAGCTCCTACAATGAGCAGTTCTTC. Amino acid sequence: CASSYSESSSYNEQFF.

This chain uses TRBV15 with TRBJ2-3; tentatively, D is TRBD2 (5 bases). The germline V gene encodes CDR1 LNHNV and CDR2 YYDKDF (reference sequence). The CDR3 contains 18 residues. Trimming took 1 base from V and 4 from J, leaving 21 bases between them. CDR3 sequence (DNA): TGTGCCACCAGCAGAGGTCGCGCAGAAGCACTAGGAGCAGATACGCAGTATTTT. Protein product: CATSRGRAEALGADTQYF.

This sequence joins TRBV27 and TRBJ1-2; TRBD1 matches 7 bases. The V gene's germline CDR1 is MNHEY and CDR2 SMNVEV (reference sequence). V shed 6 bases and J 5 bases; nucleotides not matched to a gene: 9. The CDR3 runs 14 residues. The CDR3 reads CASRKQGSRYGYTF. CDR3 DNA: TGTGCCAGCAGGAAACAGGGGTCTCGTTATGGCTACACCTTC.

The chain couples TRBV6-7 to TRBJ2-7; D not resolved. TRBV6-7 is known as an ORF, though its function is uncertain. With 11 bases removed from V and 6 bases from J, the gap between germline ends came to 23 bases. The CDR3 contains 14 residues. The CDR3, as DNA: TGTGCCCCCCGGAAATTCCCGAAAGACTGCGAGCAGTACTTC. Translating gives CAPRKFPKDCEQYF.